The sequence of this T cell receptor (beta chain) was determined in a study of T and B cells in COVID-19 patients. Overall study context: Peripheral blood came from COVID-19 patients with active infection or after recovery.

Whole-study results and caveats: CD4+, regulatory T cell, CD8+ and sorted SARS-CoV-2-responsive or tetramer+ T cells were not yet sequenced. Patients with COVID-19 reportedly showed strongly skewed T cell receptor beta variable and joining gene usage.

TRB rearrangements were amplified by multiplex PCR with BIOMED2 TRB-A/B primers. TCRdb fed the multiplex PCR reads into MiXCR, producing one record per CDR3 protein. The table includes fewer than 20,000 distinct CDR3 sequences, just over 35% detected once. This clonotype was counted between two and nine times. Its antigen is still unknown. Each TRB amplification used roughly 250-550 ng of genomic DNA from blood. Germline V CDR1 and CDR2: SGHNT, YYREEE (reference sequence). The V end was cut by 0 bases, the J end by 4 bases, with 11 bases between. CDR3 length: 15 residues. The sequencing input was blood. The chain uses TRBV5-4 and TRBJ2-1; D unresolved. This TCR came from a human donor with active COVID-19. CDR3 DNA: TGTGCCAGCAGCTTGGGTCTAGAAAGATACAATGAGCAGTTCTTC. Its translation is CASSLGLERYNEQFF. Full variable domain (outside the CDR3, taken from reference TRBV5-4 and TRBJ2-1): ETGVTQSPTHLIKTRGQQVTLRCSSQSGHNTVSWYQQALGQGPQFIFQYYREEENGRGNFPPRFSGLQFPNYSSELNVNALELDDSALYLCASSLGLERYNEQFFGPGTRLTVL.